These T cell receptor beta chains were read from a single sample in a study of blood T cell repertoires in COVID-19. Sequenced by immunoSEQ multiplex PCR; TCRdb stores in-frame clones only, minus some. The sample has around 220,000 clones; around 86% are singletons. Sequencing input: peripheral blood. Every receptor here comes from a man aged 45 to 65 with acute or convalescent COVID-19. CDR3s include the opening cysteine and the closing phenylalanine or tryptophan. A D gene is named only where the DNA matches it firmly. Clone size is stated in some rows and not others, as once, few, many or a class when expanded.

CDR3 protein	CDR3 DNA	J gene	D gene	CDR3 length	clone size	V gene
CASSPSPAVQETQYF	TGCGCCAGCAGCCCCTCCCCGGCGGTCCAAGAGACCCAGTACTTC	TRBJ2-5	.	15	.	TRBV5-1
CASSLGDRDHGYTF	TGTGCCAGCAGCTTGGGGGACAGGGACCATGGCTACACCTTC	TRBJ1-2	TRBD1	14	.	TRBV5-4
CASSSTPVTGMAFF	TGTGCCAGCAGCTCAACCCCCGTGACAGGGATGGCTTTCTTT	TRBJ1-1	TRBD1	14	.	TRBV11-2
CASSHPRGGVYEQYF	TGTGCCAGCAGCCACCCCCGAGGGGGTGTGTACGAGCAGTACTTC	TRBJ2-7	.	15	.	TRBV7-9
CASSFTGGPDTEAFF	TGCGCCAGCAGCTTCACAGGGGGCCCTGACACTGAAGCTTTCTTT	TRBJ1-1	TRBD1	15	.	TRBV5-1
CASSQVPGGNTEAFF	TGTGCCAGCAGCCAGGTCCCCGGGGGGAACACTGAAGCTTTCTTT	TRBJ1-1	.	15	few	TRBV14
CASSFNRDSYSPLHF	TGTGCCAGCAGCTTTAACCGGGACAGCTATTCACCCCTCCACTTT	TRBJ1-6	TRBD1	15	.	TRBV7-9
CASTHREKAKNIQYF	TGTGCCAGCACCCACCGGGAGAAAGCCAAAAACATTCAGTACTTC	TRBJ2-4	.	15	.	TRBV6-5
CASSPTRDRVFGELFF	TGTGCCAGCAGTCCTACCCGGGACAGGGTATTCGGGGAGCTGTTTTTT	TRBJ2-2	TRBD1	16	.	TRBV6-6
CASSYGATDNSPLHF	TGTGCCAGCAGTTACGGGGCAACTGATAATTCACCCCTCCACTTT	TRBJ1-6	.	15	.	TRBV6-5
CASSPLGTGFLPGELFF	TGTGCCAGCAGCCCATTAGGGACAGGGTTTCTTCCCGGGGAGCTGTTTTTT	TRBJ2-2	TRBD1	17	.	TRBV14
CASSYEGSGPSYGYTF	TGCGCCAGCAGCTACGAGGGTTCCGGCCCTAGCTATGGCTACACCTTC	TRBJ1-2	.	16	.	TRBV5-1
CASSDPWSFDNYGYTF	TGTGCCAGCAGTGACCCATGGAGTTTTGACAACTATGGCTACACCTTC	TRBJ1-2	.	16	.	TRBV6-1
CASSAGTGGRGTEAFF	TGTGCCAGCAGCGCCGGGACAGGGGGTAGGGGCACTGAAGCTTTCTTT	TRBJ1-1	TRBD1	16	.	TRBV9
CASSEKTGGRGGYTF	TGTGCCAGCAGTGAAAAGACAGGGGGCCGGGGCGGCTACACCTTC	TRBJ1-2	TRBD1	15	.	TRBV6-1
CASRLQGASDYGYTF	TGTGCCAGCAGGCTCCAGGGGGCTAGTGACTATGGCTACACCTTC	TRBJ1-2	TRBD1	15	.	TRBV6-5
CASSALTTGNGNGYTF	TGCGCCAGCAGCGCCCTTACTACAGGGAATGGGAATGGCTACACCTTC	TRBJ1-2	.	16	.	TRBV5-1
CASSLGTGPYEQYF	TGTGCCAGCAGCTTGGGCACAGGGCCCTACGAGCAGTACTTC	TRBJ2-7	.	14	.	TRBV7-7
CASREGMAAFF	TGCGCCAGCAGGGAGGGAATGGCAGCTTTCTTT	TRBJ1-1	.	11	.	TRBV5-1
CASSLTGVETQYF	TGTGCCAGCAGCCTCACAGGGGTTGAGACCCAGTACTTC	TRBJ2-5	TRBD1	13	.	TRBV7-6
CASGFWDSSYEQYF	TGTGCTAGTGGTTTTTGGGACAGCTCCTACGAGCAGTACTTC	TRBJ2-7	TRBD1	14	.	TRBV12-5
CASSSPGTSGAYNEQFF	TGCGCCAGCAGCTCTCCGGGGACTAGCGGGGCCTACAATGAGCAGTTCTTC	TRBJ2-1	TRBD2	17	.	TRBV5-1
CASSSAGPLGETQYF	TGTGCCAGCAGCTCAGCGGGACCCTTAGGGGAGACCCAGTACTTC	TRBJ2-5	TRBD2	15	.	TRBV5-4